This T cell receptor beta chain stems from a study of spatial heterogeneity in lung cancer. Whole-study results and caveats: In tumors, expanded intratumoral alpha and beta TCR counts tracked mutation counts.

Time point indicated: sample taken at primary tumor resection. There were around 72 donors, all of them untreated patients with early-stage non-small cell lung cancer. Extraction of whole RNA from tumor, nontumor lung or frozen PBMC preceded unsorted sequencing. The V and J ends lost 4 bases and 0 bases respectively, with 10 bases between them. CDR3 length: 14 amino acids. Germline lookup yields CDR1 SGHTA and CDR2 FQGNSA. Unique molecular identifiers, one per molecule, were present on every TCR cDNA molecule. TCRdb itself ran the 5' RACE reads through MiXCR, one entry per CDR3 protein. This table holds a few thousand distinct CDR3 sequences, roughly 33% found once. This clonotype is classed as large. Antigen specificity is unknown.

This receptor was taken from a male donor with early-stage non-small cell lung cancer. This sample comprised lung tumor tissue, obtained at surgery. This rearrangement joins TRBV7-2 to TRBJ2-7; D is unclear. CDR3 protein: CASSSWTSSYEQYF. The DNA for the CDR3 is TGTGCCAGCAGCTCCTGGACGAGCTCCTACGAGCAGTACTTC.